The 4 T cell receptor beta chains listed next were all sequenced from one sample in a study of blood T cells in healthy people across ages. A second PCR of about 7 to 12 cycles used a sample-barcoded 5' primer and a J-beta primer mix. One entry per CDR3 protein results from TCRdb running MiXCR on the 5' RACE reads. There are about 1.4 million distinct CDR3 sequences in the sample; roughly 60% occur only once, and 6.5% to 8.5% lies in the top ten. The specimen sequenced was blood. Source of these receptors: a man aged 18 to 30 in good health.

Remarks on this clonotype: The junction departs from the called germline gene at one end, perhaps through a read error. This chain connects TRBV7-8 to TRBJ2-5, with D perhaps matching TRBD1 or TRBD2 (5 bases each). The DNA end favors TRBJ2-7, so the J call may be wrong. This CDR3 spans 16 amino acids. CDR1 is SGHVS and CDR2 is FQNEAQ in the germline V gene. Here the CDR3 reads CASSLVFQGVAYEQYF. The CDR3 nucleotides read TGTGCTAGCAGCTTAGTTTTTCAGGGAGTCGCGTACGAGCAGTACTTC.

The genes are TRBV6-1 and TRBJ2-7; maybe TRBD1 (5 bases). The germline CDR1 and CDR2 sequences are MNHNS and SASEGT. V shed 6 bases and J shed 4 bases, with 16 bases lying between them. The CDR3 sequence is 14 residues long. CDR3: CASSPGKGLYEQYF. The CDR3 nucleotides are TGTGCCAGCAGCCCAGGGAAAGGGCTTTACGAGCAGTACTTC.

In its sample, this clonotype was seen a few times. The genes are TRBV7-8 and TRBJ2-3, with 14 bases fitting TRBD2. V dropped 1 base and J dropped 2; count of bases not matched to a gene: 2. Germline V gene data show CDR1 as SGHVS and CDR2 as FQNEAQ. CDR3 size: 17 residues. CDR3 loop: CASSLVTSGRVTDTQYF. The DNA for the CDR3 is TGTGCCAGCAGCTTAGTGACTAGCGGGAGGGTCACAGATACGCAGTATTTT.

The CDR3, as DNA: TGTGCCAGCAGCTCCCTGCCAGAAGGGACCGCTGCCTACGAGCAGTACTTC. It translates to CASSSLPEGTAAYEQYF. J is TRBJ2-4 and V is TRBV7-9; D may correspond to TRBD1 or TRBD2 (5 bases each). TRBJ2-7 matches the DNA end more closely, so the J call is doubtful. CDR3 size: 17 residues. Germline loops: CDR1 SEHNR, CDR2 FQNEAQ (reference sequence).